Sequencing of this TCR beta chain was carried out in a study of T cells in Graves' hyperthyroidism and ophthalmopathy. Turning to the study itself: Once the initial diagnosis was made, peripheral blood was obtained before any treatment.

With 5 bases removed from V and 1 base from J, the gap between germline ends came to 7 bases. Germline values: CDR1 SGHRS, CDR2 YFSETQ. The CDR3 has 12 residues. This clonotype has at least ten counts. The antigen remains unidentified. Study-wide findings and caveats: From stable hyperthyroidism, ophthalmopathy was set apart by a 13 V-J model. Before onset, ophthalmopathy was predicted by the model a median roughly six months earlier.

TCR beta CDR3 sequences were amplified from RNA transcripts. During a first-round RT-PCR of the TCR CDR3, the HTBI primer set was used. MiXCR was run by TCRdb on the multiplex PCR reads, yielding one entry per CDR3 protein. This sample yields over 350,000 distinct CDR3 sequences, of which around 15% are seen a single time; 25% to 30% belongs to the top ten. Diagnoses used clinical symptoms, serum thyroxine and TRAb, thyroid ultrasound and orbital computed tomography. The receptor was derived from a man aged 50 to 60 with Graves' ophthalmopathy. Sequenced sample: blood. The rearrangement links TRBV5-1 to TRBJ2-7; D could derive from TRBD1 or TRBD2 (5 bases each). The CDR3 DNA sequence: TGCGCCAGCAGGGGGGAGTCCTACGAGCAGTACTTC. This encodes CASRGESYEQYF.